The 20 T cell receptor beta chains in this list originate from one sample, sequenced in a study of blood T cell repertoires in COVID-19. TCRdb keeps only in-frame clones here, not all; method: immunoSEQ multiplex PCR. Here the sample spans fewer than 250,000 clones, approximately 83% being singletons. Sequences were obtained from PBMCs or T cells enriched from blood (not recorded which). The receptors shown here come from a woman aged 45-60 years who had been exposed to COVID-19.

V is TRBV16 and J is TRBJ1-1, with D unresolved. The V gene lost 5 bases and the J gene lost 5 bases, with 15 bases spanning the gap. CDR3 length equals 14 residues. Germline V gene data show CDR1 as KGHSY and CDR2 as FQNENV. CDR3 protein: CASSSNYRETEAFF. CDR3 DNA sequence: TGTGCCAGCAGCTCAAATTATCGGGAGACTGAAGCTTTCTTT.

The J gene is TRBJ2-3, the V gene TRBV5-1; 8 bases align to TRBD1. V lost 0 bases to trimming and J lost 6 bases; unmatched junction nucleotides: 9. The germline gives CDR1 SGHRS, CDR2 YFSETQ. The CDR3 sequence is 16 residues long. The CDR3 sequence: CASSLGLSRGLDTQYF. DNA of the CDR3: TGCGCCAGCAGCTTGGGGCTCAGCAGGGGGCTGGATACGCAGTATTTT.

V is TRBV12-3 or TRBV12-4 and J is TRBJ1-2, with 9 nucleotides matching TRBD1. This CDR3 region has 13 residues. After removal of 6 bases from V and 5 bases from J, the junction contained 4 bases not matched to a gene. CDR3 loop: CASSPTGGYGYTF. CDR3 DNA sequence: TGTGCCAGCAGCCCGACAGGGGGATATGGCTACACCTTC.

The rearrangement uses TRBV3-1 (or the pseudogene TRBV3-2) and TRBJ1-5; D gene ambiguous. The germline V gene has CDR1 LGHDT and CDR2 YNNKEL (reference sequence). Trimming pared 0 bases from V and 5 bases from J, leaving 11 bases between. CDR3 length: 15 amino acids. In DNA, the CDR3 is TGTGCCAGCAGCCAAGACCCGACGGAGTATCAGCCCCAGCATTTT. The encoded protein is CASSQDPTEYQPQHF.

The chain uses TRBV29-1 and TRBJ1-1; D is uncertain. The CDR3 extends over 11 amino acids. Germline V gene lookup returns CDR1 SQVTM and CDR2 ANQGSEA. V lost 0 bases to trimming and J lost 7 bases, with 6 bases between them. The CDR3 loop reads CSVEDLLEAFF. The CDR3, as DNA: TGCAGCGTTGAAGACCTTCTTGAAGCTTTCTTT.

The chain carries TRBV29-1 and TRBJ2-5; a weak D match, TRBD1 (5 bases). Deletions cut 6 bases from V and 4 bases from J, with 21 bases between. Germline V CDR1 and CDR2: SQVTM, ANQGSEA. The CDR3 has 15 amino acids. CDR3 amino acids: CSVAKPPGSGETQYF. The CDR3 region has the DNA TGCAGCGTCGCCAAGCCGCCAGGGTCGGGAGAGACCCAGTACTTC.

This clone showed up just once. The chain uses TRBV18 and TRBJ1-5; D might be TRBD1 (5 bases). The CDR3 consists of 16 residues. Germline CDR1 reads KGHSH; CDR2 reads LQKENI. V lost 3 bases, J lost 0 bases, and 12 bases lay in between. The CDR3 protein is CASSPGEGYSNQPQHF. CDR3 DNA: TGTGCCAGCTCACCGGGGGAGGGTTATAGCAATCAGCCCCAGCATTTT. Looking up the rest from reference TRBV18 and TRBJ1-5 gives the full variable domain: NAGVMQNPRHLVRRRGQEARLRCSPMKGHSHVYWYRQLPEEGLKFMVYLQKENIIDESGMPKERFSAEFPKEGPSILRIQQVVRGDSAAYFCASSPGEGYSNQPQHFGDGTRLSIL.

The rearrangement links TRBV13 to TRBJ1-2, with TRBD1 matching over 11 bases. Trimming removed 2 bases from V and 5 bases from J; junction bases left unmatched: 7. The CDR3 covers 16 residues. Germline CDR1 is PRHDT and CDR2 is FYEKMQ (reference sequence). The CDR3 DNA reads TGTGCCAGCAGCTTATATCGGGGGGACAGGGGGTATGGCTACACCTTC. Protein product: CASSLYRGDRGYGYTF.

Concerning this clone itself: Other DNA sequences in this sample translate to the same CDR3. This chain uses TRBV4-3 with TRBJ2-1, with D hard to call. Germline V gives CDR1 LGHNA, CDR2 YSLEER. This CDR3 is built from 13 residues. Trimming stripped 1 base from V and 6 bases from J, with 7 bases between. In nucleotides, the CDR3 is TGCGCCAGCAGCCAAGGGCCCCCCAATGAGCAGTTCTTC. Its protein product is CASSQGPPNEQFF.

V usage is TRBV5-1 and J usage is TRBJ1-1, with D unclear. CDR3 length: 14 amino acids. V was trimmed by 0 bases and J by 7 bases, leaving 13 bases between them. From germline, CDR1 is SGHRS and CDR2 YFSETQ. The CDR3 coding sequence is TGCGCCAGCAGCTTGGAATTGGGTCGCGGTGAAGCTTTCTTT. This translates into CASSLELGRGEAFF.

V and J are TRBV15 and TRBJ1-1; 8 bases match TRBD1. The junction had 8 bases not matched to a gene; V was cut back by 4 bases and J by 4 bases. Germline V lookup: CDR1 LNHNV, CDR2 YYDKDF (reference sequence). There are 15 residues in the CDR3. The CDR3 sequence is CATSTGGLSVTEAFF. CDR3 in DNA: TGTGCCACCAGCACAGGGGGCCTGAGCGTCACTGAAGCTTTCTTT.

This CDR3 is CATSEGQERGTDTQYF. CDR3 DNA: TGTGCCACCAGTGAGGGTCAGGAGCGGGGCACAGATACGCAGTATTTT. This chain joins TRBV24-1 and TRBJ2-3, with a weak D call TRBD2 (6 bases). V lost 4 bases and J lost 1, with 14 bases in between. This CDR3 comprises 16 residues. CDR1 and CDR2 (germline): KGHDR, SFDVKD.

CDR3 coding DNA: TGCGCCAGCAGCGCGGGTCCTAGCGGGGGGTTAGATACGCAGTATTTT. It translates to CASSAGPSGGLDTQYF. The chain uses TRBV5-1 and TRBJ2-3; 11 positions agree with TRBD2. Germline lookup yields CDR1 SGHRS and CDR2 YFSETQ. The CDR3 is made up of 16 amino acids. With V trimmed by 4 bases and J by 5 bases, 9 bases remained unmatched.

The chain carries TRBV28 and TRBJ2-2; TRBD1 might be the D (5 bases). Germline V CDR1 and CDR2: MDHEN, SYDVKM. V lost 6 bases, J lost 4 bases, and 18 bases lay in between. The CDR3 extends over 16 amino acids. The CDR3 region has the DNA TGTGCCAGCAGCCCTCTTTGGGGCTCGAGCACCGGGGAGCTGTTTTTT. Amino acids: CASSPLWGSSTGELFF. The variable domain in full, with the rest retrieved from reference TRBV28 and TRBJ2-2, is DVKVTQSSRYLVKRTGEKVFLECVQDMDHENMFWYRQDPGLGLRLIYFSYDVKMKEKGDIPEGYSVSREKKERFSLILESASTNQTSMYLCASSPLWGSSTGELFFGEGSRLTVL.

The gene calls are TRBV9 and TRBJ1-3; D gene ambiguous. Germline CDR1 and CDR2: SGDLS and YYNGEE. The CDR3 is 15 residues long. The V and J ends lost 3 bases and 4 bases respectively, with 14 bases between them. CDR3: CASSARPGAGNTIYF. The CDR3 nucleotides are TGTGCCAGCAGCGCCAGGCCGGGAGCCGGAAACACCATATATTTT. The full variable domain, its missing parts supplied by reference TRBV9 and TRBJ1-3, is DSGVTQTPKHLITATGQRVTLRCSPRSGDLSVYWYQQSLDQGLQFLIQYYNGEERAKGNILERFSAQQFPDLHSELNLSSLELGDSALYFCASSARPGAGNTIYFGEGSWLTVV.

This clone was observed a handful of times. The CDR3 sequence is CASSYEWERSPLHF. For the CDR3, the DNA is TGTGCCAGCAGTTACGAGTGGGAGAGGTCACCCCTCCACTTT. This chain uses TRBV6-5 with TRBJ1-6; D unresolved. The germline V and J ends were trimmed by 2 bases and 10 bases, with 12 bases remaining between them. Germline CDR1 is MNHEY and CDR2 is SVGAGI. The CDR3 is 14 residues long.

This clone was detected only a few times. This chain links TRBV5-5 with TRBJ2-2, with 7 bases lining up with TRBD2. CDR1 and CDR2 from the germline V gene are SGHKS and YYEKEE (reference sequence). With V trimmed by 3 bases and J by 2 bases, 4 bases remained unmatched. CDR3 length: 15 amino acids. The CDR3 sequence: CASSSTSLNTGELFF. The CDR3 DNA is TGTGCCAGCAGCTCGACTAGCCTAAACACCGGGGAGCTGTTTTTT.

V and J are TRBV6-2 or TRBV6-3 and TRBJ2-7; perhaps TRBD2 as D (5 bases). CDR1 is MNHEY, CDR2 SVGEGT, per germline. V shed 2 bases and J shed 7 bases, with 18 bases lying between them. The CDR3 is made up of 15 amino acids. CDR3 nucleotide sequence: TGTGCCAGCAGTTACCCTTCAGGTCAACCGGGAGAGCAGTACTTC. It is translated as CASSYPSGQPGEQYF.

This chain links TRBV6-5 with TRBJ1-1; D uncertain. Trimming stripped 8 bases from V and 4 bases from J, with 8 bases between. Germline CDR1 and CDR2: MNHEY and SVGAGI. The CDR3 consists of 11 residues. CDR3 coding DNA: TGTGCCAGCTGTCCCGGCACTGAAGCTTTCTTT. Translating it yields CASCPGTEAFF.

The chain links TRBV6-5 to TRBJ1-1, with no clear D. V was pared by 7 bases and J by 5 bases, with 11 bases between. Germline V gene lookup returns CDR1 MNHEY and CDR2 SVGAGI. There are 12 residues in the CDR3. This CDR3 reads CASKEGKTEAFF. The CDR3 DNA reads as TGTGCCAGCAAAGAGGGAAAGACTGAAGCTTTCTTT.